The 25 T cell receptor beta chains in this list originate from one sample, sequenced in a study of beta chain features in type 1 diabetes. Broader study findings: Shortening of TCRB CDR3s, moderate but significant, appeared in all four CD4+ subsets of Type 1 diabetes patients.

Expressed TCRB transcripts were sequenced after all isolated RNA was converted to cDNA. TCRdb's table, derived via immunoSEQ multiplex PCR, lists solely in-frame clones and lacks some. This sample has about 270,000 clones; around 15% occur once, and the top ten carry 0.015% to 0.02%. No antigen has been assigned to these receptors. Material: naive CD4+ T cells from blood. All receptors derive from a man younger than 45 with type 1 diabetes.

This clone was counted only a few times. V gene TRBV7-3 combines with J gene TRBJ2-3; the D gene is possibly TRBD2 (6 bases). This CDR3 has 14 amino acids. CDR1 and CDR2 (germline): SGHTA, FQGTGA. Trimming took 4 bases from V and 2 from J, leaving 10 bases between them. DNA for the CDR3: TGTGCCAGCAGCTGGGACTTTGACACAGATACGCAGTATTTT. It is translated as CASSWDFDTDTQYF.

The gene calls are TRBV9 and TRBJ1-5; unclear D gene. The CDR3 extends over 14 amino acids. Trimming shortened V by 0 bases and J by 2 bases, and 6 bases separated the two germline ends. Germline V gives CDR1 SGDLS, CDR2 YYNGEE. The CDR3 DNA follows: TGTGCCAGCAGCGTAGAGCCGGGCAATCAGCCCCAGCATTTT. Protein product: CASSVEPGNQPQHF.

The chain has TRBV9 and TRBJ1-2, with D possibly TRBD1 on 6 matching bases. Germline V gene data show CDR1 as SGDLS and CDR2 as YYNGEE. The ends were cut back, 0 bases at V and 8 bases at J, with 11 bases in the middle. This CDR3 has 13 residues. The CDR3 nucleotides read TGTGCCAGCAGCGTAGACAGGGCTCACGGCTACACCTTC. Encoded protein: CASSVDRAHGYTF.

The chain links TRBV9 to TRBJ2-3; 10 positions match TRBD2. This CDR3 has 16 residues. J was trimmed by 0 bases and V by 3 bases; bases with no gene match: 4. The germline gives CDR1 SGDLS, CDR2 YYNGEE. DNA for the CDR3: TGTGCCAGCAGCGGCAGACTAGCGGGTAGCACAGATACGCAGTATTTT. Its protein is CASSGRLAGSTDTQYF. Full variable domain (rest looked up from reference TRBV9 and TRBJ2-3): DSGVTQTPKHLITATGQRVTLRCSPRSGDLSVYWYQQSLDQGLQFLIQYYNGEERAKGNILERFSAQQFPDLHSELNLSSLELGDSALYFCASSGRLAGSTDTQYFGPGTRLTVL.

This clone appeared a few times. The chain carries TRBV11-2 and TRBJ2-1, with 9 bases lining up with TRBD1. CDR1 and CDR2 from the germline V gene are SGHAT and FQNNGV. The V gene end was trimmed by 2 bases and the J gene end by 7 bases; junction bases not matched to a gene: 9. There are 16 residues in the CDR3. For the CDR3, the DNA is TGTGCCAGCAGCTTAAGTATCAGACAGGGGGGTAATGAGCAGTTCTTC. Amino acids: CASSLSIRQGGNEQFF.

This clone was counted only a few times. This chain joins TRBV6-5 and TRBJ2-6; D is perhaps TRBD1 (5 bases). Germline CDR1 is MNHEY and CDR2 is SVGAGI. The CDR3 is 16 residues long. V was trimmed by 0 bases and J by 1 base, leaving 7 bases between them. The CDR3 loop reads CASSYSRQSGANVLTF. CDR3 DNA sequence: TGTGCCAGCAGTTACTCTCGACAGTCTGGGGCCAACGTCCTGACTTTC.

This clone was observed a handful of times. The gene calls are TRBV5-1 and TRBJ2-7; 7 nucleotides line up with TRBD1. The CDR3 covers 14 residues. Germline-derived CDR1 and CDR2 are SGHRS and YFSETQ. V trimming: 2 bases; J trimming: 2 bases; junction bases outside the gene matches: 4. CDR3 loop: CASSLTGDAYEQYF. The CDR3 coding sequence is TGCGCCAGCAGCTTAACAGGGGACGCCTACGAGCAGTACTTC.

This clone turned up a few times. This chain joins TRBV5-6 and TRBJ2-4; 7 bases are shared with TRBD1. V shed 4 bases, J shed 0 bases, and the junction held 7 bases outside the gene matches. CDR1 and CDR2 (germline): SGHDT, YYEEEE. There are 16 residues in the CDR3. This CDR3 is CASSNRGDLAKNIQYF. Written as DNA, the CDR3 is TGTGCCAGCAGCAACAGGGGAGATTTAGCCAAAAACATTCAGTACTTC. The whole variable domain, filled in from reference TRBV5-6 and TRBJ2-4, reads DAGVTQSPTHLIKTRGQQVTLRCSPKSGHDTVSWYQQALGQGPQFIFQYYEEEERQRGNFPDRFSGHQFPNYSSELNVNALLLGDSALYLCASSNRGDLAKNIQYFGAGTRLSVL.

This chain uses TRBV9 with TRBJ2-5, with D maybe TRBD2 (7 bases). The CDR3 contains 16 residues. Germline loops: CDR1 SGDLS, CDR2 YYNGEE. Deletions cut 1 base from V and 7 bases from J, with 20 bases between. The chain's CDR3 is CASSVSPHGGGATQYF. The CDR3 bases are TGTGCCAGCAGCGTATCCCCCCATGGAGGGGGGGCGACCCAGTACTTC.

The V call is TRBV5-1, the J call TRBJ2-5; 10 bases line up with TRBD1. Trimming cost V 0 bases and J 5 bases; bases outside gene matches: 4. The CDR3 has 15 residues. CDR1 and CDR2 (germline): SGHRS, YFSETQ. This chain's CDR3 is CASSLGQGAKETQYF. In nucleotides, the CDR3 is TGCGCCAGCAGCTTGGGACAGGGGGCCAAGGAGACCCAGTACTTC. Full variable domain (missing parts from reference TRBV5-1 and TRBJ2-5): KAGVTQTPRYLIKTRGQQVTLSCSPISGHRSVSWYQQTPGQGLQFLFEYFSETQRNKGNFPGRFSGRQFSNSRSEMNVSTLELGDSALYLCASSLGQGAKETQYFGPGTRLLVL.

J is TRBJ2-1 and V is TRBV5-5; tentative D call: TRBD1 (6 bases). Trimming stripped 4 bases from V and 0 bases from J, with 17 bases between. Germline-derived CDR1 and CDR2 are SGHKS and YYEKEE (reference sequence). The CDR3 has 17 residues. This chain's CDR3 is CASSRQQGSSSYNEQFF. CDR3 coding DNA: TGTGCCAGCAGCAGACAGCAGGGGTCGAGCTCCTACAATGAGCAGTTCTTC.

There are a few counts of this clone. In DNA, the CDR3 is TGCGCCAGCAGTCCGCAGACAGTAACCTATGGCTACACCTTC. Residues: CASSPQTVTYGYTF. This chain uses TRBV5-1 with TRBJ1-2, with D perhaps TRBD1 (5 bases). Deletions cut 5 bases from V and 4 bases from J, with 15 bases between. The CDR3 runs to 14 residues. Germline lookup yields CDR1 SGHRS and CDR2 YFSETQ.

This clone was observed a handful of times. This chain links TRBV9 with TRBJ2-5, with D tentatively TRBD2 (5 bases). The CDR3 extends over 15 amino acids. Trimming left V 6 bases short and J 2 bases short, with 17 bases between. Germline V lookup: CDR1 SGDLS, CDR2 YYNGEE. The DNA of the CDR3 is TGTGCCAGCAACATCGGCGGGCCGACACAAGAGACCCAGTACTTC. This encodes CASNIGGPTQETQYF. The full variable domain, with the rest looked up from reference TRBV9 and TRBJ2-5, is DSGVTQTPKHLITATGQRVTLRCSPRSGDLSVYWYQQSLDQGLQFLIQYYNGEERAKGNILERFSAQQFPDLHSELNLSSLELGDSALYFCASNIGGPTQETQYFGPGTRLLVL.

The chain is built from TRBV29-1 and TRBJ2-1, with a possible D match to TRBD1 (5 bases). The V and J ends lost 5 bases and 8 bases respectively, with 19 bases between them. Germline CDR1 and CDR2: SQVTM and ANQGSEA. This CDR3 is 14 amino acids long. The DNA for the CDR3 is TGCAGCGTTTTCGGCAGGGCATATCAAGATGAGCAGTTCTTC. Amino acids: CSVFGRAYQDEQFF.

The rearrangement links TRBV29-1 to TRBJ2-1, with 14 bases that match TRBD2. CDR1 is SQVTM and CDR2 is ANQGSEA in the germline V gene. V lost 5 bases, J lost 3 bases, and 12 bases stayed unmatched. The CDR3 is made up of 18 amino acids. This CDR3 is CSVLKGLAGEGDYNEQFF. The CDR3 bases are TGCAGCGTTCTCAAGGGACTAGCGGGAGAAGGGGACTACAATGAGCAGTTCTTC.

The table lists this clone with a few counts. The chain uses TRBV30 and TRBJ2-7, with D possibly TRBD1 on 6 matching bases. Germline V gene sequence: CDR1 GTSNPN, CDR2 SVGIG (reference sequence). This CDR3 contains 16 residues. The V gene lost 1 base and the J gene lost 2 bases, with 18 bases spanning the gap. CDR3: CAWSGGWTVTTYEQYF. The DNA for the CDR3 is TGTGCCTGGAGTGGCGGGTGGACAGTGACTACCTACGAGCAGTACTTC.

This clone came up once. V is TRBV29-1 and J is TRBJ2-4; D is unclear. Germline lookup yields CDR1 SQVTM and CDR2 ANQGSEA. This CDR3 has 14 residues. V was clipped by 4 bases and J by 0 bases, with 10 bases between them. DNA of the CDR3: TGCAGCGTTGGGAGTGTCCTAGCCAAAAACATTCAGTACTTC. Encoded protein: CSVGSVLAKNIQYF.

In its sample, this clone was seen a few times. The chain links TRBV7-2 to TRBJ2-3; D uncertain. The germline gives CDR1 SGHTA, CDR2 FQGNSA. The CDR3 loop spans 14 amino acids. The CDR3 coding sequence is TGTGCTACAGCTTTAGGCAGGTCCACAGATACGCAGTATTTT. Translated: CATALGRSTDTQYF. Using reference TRBV7-2 and TRBJ2-3 for the parts outside the CDR3, the full variable domain is GAGVSQSPSNKVTEKGKDVELRCDPISGHTALYWYRQSLGQGLEFLIYFQGNSAPDKSGLPSDRFSAERTGGSVSTLTIQRTQQEDSAVYLCATALGRSTDTQYFGPGTRLTVL.

CDR3 sequence reads: CASSLGTSGTYGETQYF. The CDR3 DNA reads TGTGCCAGCAGCTTAGGAACTAGCGGGACGTACGGAGAGACCCAGTACTTC. The V call is TRBV7-9, the J call TRBJ2-5, with 10 nucleotides matching TRBD2. This CDR3 comprises 17 residues. CDR1 and CDR2 (germline): SEHNR, FQNEAQ (reference sequence). With 1 base clipped from V and 4 bases from J, the junction kept 9 bases outside the gene matches.

This clone was seen only a few times. The chain is built from TRBV28 and TRBJ2-7; D unresolved. V dropped 3 bases and J dropped 0 bases, with 6 bases sitting between them. Germline CDR1 reads MDHEN; CDR2 reads SYDVKM. CDR3 size: 13 residues. As DNA, the CDR3 is TGTGCCAGCAGTTTTCACTACTCCTACGAGCAGTACTTC. The encoded protein is CASSFHYSYEQYF.

This chain joins TRBV5-4 and TRBJ1-2; a possible D gene is TRBD1 (6 bases). This CDR3 has 13 amino acids. V lost 5 bases, J lost 4 bases, and 12 bases lay in between. Germline-derived CDR1 and CDR2 are SGHNT and YYREEE (reference sequence). The CDR3: CASSSQGRYGYTF. The CDR3 bases are TGTGCCAGCAGTTCTCAGGGGCGCTATGGCTACACCTTC.

This chain joins TRBV28 and TRBJ2-7; no firm D call. The V end was cut by 6 bases, the J end by 3 bases, with 9 bases between. Germline V gene data show CDR1 as MDHEN and CDR2 as SYDVKM. This CDR3 spans 12 amino acids. DNA of the CDR3: TGTGCCAGCAGACCTAACAGCTACGAGCAGTACTTC. This gives the protein CASRPNSYEQYF.

The V gene is TRBV15, the J gene TRBJ1-4; tentative D call: TRBD1 (5 bases). The CDR3 runs to 15 residues. Germline V CDR1 and CDR2: LNHNV, YYDKDF (reference sequence). V gave up 0 bases and J gave up 10 bases, with 15 bases separating them. CDR3 DNA sequence: TGTGCCACCAGCAGAGATGGTGGGGCGGACGTAAAACTGTTTTTT. As protein: CATSRDGGADVKLFF.

The genes are TRBV28 and TRBJ1-2, with 9 bases matching TRBD1. Per germline, CDR1 MDHEN and CDR2 SYDVKM. The CDR3 is 14 amino acids. V dropped 7 bases and J dropped 6; count of bases not matched to a gene: 9. CDR3 nucleotides: TGTGCCAGCATCACAGGGGGCGCAGAAAATGGCTACACCTTC. This gives the protein CASITGGAENGYTF.

The chain carries TRBV7-3 and TRBJ2-2, with 8 nucleotides matching TRBD1. Germline CDR1 reads SGHTA; CDR2 reads FQGTGA. The CDR3 runs to 15 residues. The V gene end was trimmed by 5 bases and the J gene end by 4 bases; junction bases not matched to a gene: 6. CDR3: CASSTRTGPTGELFF. The DNA for the CDR3 is TGTGCCAGCAGCACCCGGACAGGGCCCACCGGGGAGCTGTTTTTT.